A selection of T cell receptor beta chains follows, all from one sample in a study of shared clonotypes between healthy human individuals. TCRdb's table, derived via immunoSEQ multiplex PCR, lists solely in-frame clones and lacks some. The data hold about 2.2 million clones, with roughly 91% observed a single time. Sequencing input: naive CD8+ T cells from PBMCs. Every receptor here comes from a man between 18 and 29 years old in good health. Some clones in this sample may be carry-over from other donors' samples. CDR3s leave out the opening cysteine and the closing phenylalanine or tryptophan. Each record gives: CDR3 length, V gene, clone size, D gene, J gene, CDR3 protein. D genes are given only for firm matches. Not all rows give a size; the values are once, few, many and, for expanded clones, a class.

>12|TRBV28|-|TRBD1|TRBJ1-2
ASSLTGQGDGYT
>10|TRBV29-1|-|-|TRBJ2-3
SVDWDTDTQY
>13|TRBV28|-|-|TRBJ1-5
ASITGPPSNQPQH
>13|TRBV27|-|-|TRBJ2-7
ASSLAGTSSYEQY
>13|TRBV10-3|-|TRBD1|TRBJ2-5
AIRDKIDREETQY
>13|TRBV19|-|-|TRBJ1-4
ASSIGGTNNEKLF
>13|TRBV13|-|-|TRBJ2-7
ASSSGGEGRHEQY
>10|TRBV6-6|-|-|TRBJ2-2
ANRGMDGELF
>15|TRBV2|-|TRBD2|TRBJ2-1
AVPGTSATEPYNEQF
>13|TRBV7-8|-|TRBD2|TRBJ2-1
ASSLEGRAGDEQF
>9|TRBV30|-|-|TRBJ2-7
AWGESYEQY
>11|TRBV27|-|-|TRBJ2-1
ASSLSLPKEEF
>14|TRBV6-1|-|TRBD2|TRBJ2-7
ASSEGLAGGIYEQY
>9|TRBV19|-|-|TRBJ1-2
ASSMGGLYT
>12|TRBV7-8|once|-|TRBJ2-2
ASSLWGYTGELF
>10|TRBV4-3|-|-|TRBJ2-1
ASSRVSGEQF
>13|TRBV13|-|-|TRBJ1-1
ASSLVTGLITEAF
>12|TRBV7-9|-|-|TRBJ2-2
ASSPPRGRGELF
>13|TRBV7-6|-|TRBD2|TRBJ2-5
ASSSWTSGRETQY
>11|TRBV28|-|-|TRBJ2-3
ASPFSLADTQY
>11|TRBV27|-|-|TRBJ2-7
ASSGDSYYEQY
>13|TRBV27|-|TRBD2|TRBJ2-3
ASKRLAFSTDTQY
>12|TRBV9|once|TRBD2|TRBJ2-7
ASSGGLAGREQY
>14|TRBV27|-|TRBD2|TRBJ2-7
ASSLLIAGGPYEQY
>12|TRBV2|-|-|TRBJ2-1
ASSDWGPSDEQF
>12|TRBV28|-|TRBD1|TRBJ1-4
ASRPGTGGEKLF
>13|TRBV6-5|-|-|TRBJ2-2
ASTPWTARAGELF
>12|TRBV15|-|TRBD1|TRBJ2-7
ATSAGQGAYEQY
>10|TRBV7-9|-|-|TRBJ1-6
AGSQGGSPLH
>14|TRBV13|-|-|TRBJ1-1
ASSPGPSMANTEAF
>10|TRBV27|once|-|TRBJ2-7
ASSPLGVEQY
>11|TRBV13|few|-|TRBJ1-2
ASSSGKRGGYT
>17|TRBV11-2|-|TRBD2|TRBJ2-3
ASSLEWALAEGLTDTQY